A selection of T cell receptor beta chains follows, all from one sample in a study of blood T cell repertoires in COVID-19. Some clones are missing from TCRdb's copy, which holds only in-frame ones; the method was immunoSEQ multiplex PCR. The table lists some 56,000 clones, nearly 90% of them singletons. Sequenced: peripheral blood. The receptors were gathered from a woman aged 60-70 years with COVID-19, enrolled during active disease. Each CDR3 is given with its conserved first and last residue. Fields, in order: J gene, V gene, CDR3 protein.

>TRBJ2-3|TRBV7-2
CASSLETGTDTQYF
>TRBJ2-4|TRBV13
CASSEAGGVAKNIQYF
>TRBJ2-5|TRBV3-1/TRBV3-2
CASRTPGLQETQYF
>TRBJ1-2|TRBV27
CASRTGDDRTYGYTF
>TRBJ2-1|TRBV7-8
CASSFASLAGQDYNEQFF
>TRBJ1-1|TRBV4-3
CASSQDRGGRWTEAFF
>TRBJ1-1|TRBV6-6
CASSYLGQAEAFF
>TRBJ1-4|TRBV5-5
CASSLKGAVEKLFF
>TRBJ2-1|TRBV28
CASSLSVLAGADEQFF
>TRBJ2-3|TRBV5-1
CASSPGDSTDTQYF
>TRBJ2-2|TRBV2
CASSEGGSGTGELFF
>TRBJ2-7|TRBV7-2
CASSPTGDEQYF
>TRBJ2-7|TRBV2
CASSGLGQGADEQYF
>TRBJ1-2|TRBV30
CAWSVWTGGVGYTF
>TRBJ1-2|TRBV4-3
CASSQGPTAYGYTF
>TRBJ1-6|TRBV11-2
CASSLIGTEDSPLHF
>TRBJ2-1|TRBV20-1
CSAPYHEQFF
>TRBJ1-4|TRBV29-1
CSVGQGVANEKLFF
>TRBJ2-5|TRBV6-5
CASRLAEPGETQYF
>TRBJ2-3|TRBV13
CASSTGQGGGTDTQYF
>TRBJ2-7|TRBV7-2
CASSLGASWEQYF
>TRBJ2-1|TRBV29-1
CSVDLLAGKESFGQFF
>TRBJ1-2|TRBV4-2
CASSQDQQGNYGYTF
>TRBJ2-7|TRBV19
CASRISAGGDSYEQYF
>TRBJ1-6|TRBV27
CASSQGILGAPLHF
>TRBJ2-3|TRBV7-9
CASSLGTRGTDTQYF
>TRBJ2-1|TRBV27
CASSPGPSWLNEQFF
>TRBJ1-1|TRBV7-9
CASLPGTGNTEAFF
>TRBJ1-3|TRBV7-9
CASSLAGAGNTIYF
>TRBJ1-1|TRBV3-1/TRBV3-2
CASSQESEAFF
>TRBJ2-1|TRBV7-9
CASSPGTSGQFF
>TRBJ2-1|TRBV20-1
CSASPGTSGGARSMGNEQFF
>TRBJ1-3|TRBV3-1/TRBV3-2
CASSPRTGAVSGNTIYF
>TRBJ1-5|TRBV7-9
CASSLKSDGPPGNQPQHF
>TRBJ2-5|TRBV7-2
CASSAGLVMGETQYF
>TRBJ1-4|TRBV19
CASSNRDTINEKLFF
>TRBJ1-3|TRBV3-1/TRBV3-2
CASSLPGSGNTIYF
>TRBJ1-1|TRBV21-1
CARLDRADTEAFF
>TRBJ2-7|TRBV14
CASSQDRNALAGVNEQYF
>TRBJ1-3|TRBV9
CASSVGSGRQVSGNTIYF
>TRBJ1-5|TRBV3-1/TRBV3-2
CASSQGNSNQPQHF
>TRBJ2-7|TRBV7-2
CASSLTTSGDEQYF
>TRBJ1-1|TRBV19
CASSSGYGNTEAFF
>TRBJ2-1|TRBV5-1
CASRLAGAYNEQFF
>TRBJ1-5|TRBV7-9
CASSLDPDQPQHF
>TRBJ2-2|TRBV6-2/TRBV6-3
CASSYQDWSYRELFF
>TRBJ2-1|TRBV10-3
CAISEYGTGTPVYNEQFF
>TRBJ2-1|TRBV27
CASSLPGSYNEQFF
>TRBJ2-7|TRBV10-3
CAISETGTGGWDYEQYF
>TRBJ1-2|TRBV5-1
CASSSLSDSGGYTF
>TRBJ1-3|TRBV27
CASSPADRDSGNTIYF
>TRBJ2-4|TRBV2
CASRLENIQYF
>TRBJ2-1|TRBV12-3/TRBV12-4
CASSLAGRSKGFF